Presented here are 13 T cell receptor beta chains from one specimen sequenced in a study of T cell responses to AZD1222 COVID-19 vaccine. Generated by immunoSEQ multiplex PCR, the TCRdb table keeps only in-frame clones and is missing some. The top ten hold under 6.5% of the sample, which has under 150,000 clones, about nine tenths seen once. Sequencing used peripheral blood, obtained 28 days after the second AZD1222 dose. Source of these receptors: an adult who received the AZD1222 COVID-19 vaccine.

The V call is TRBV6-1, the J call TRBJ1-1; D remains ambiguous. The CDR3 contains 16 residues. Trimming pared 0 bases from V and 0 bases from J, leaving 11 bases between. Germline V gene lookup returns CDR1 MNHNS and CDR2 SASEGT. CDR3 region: CASSEALTAMNTEAFF. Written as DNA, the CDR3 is TGTGCCAGCAGTGAAGCCTTAACAGCCATGAACACTGAAGCTTTCTTT.

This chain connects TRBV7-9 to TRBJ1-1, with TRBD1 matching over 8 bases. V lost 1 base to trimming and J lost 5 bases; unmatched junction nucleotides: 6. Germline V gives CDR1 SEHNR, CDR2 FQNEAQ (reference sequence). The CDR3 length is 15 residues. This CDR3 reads CASSLGTTGGTEAFF. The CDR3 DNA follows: TGTGCCAGCAGCTTAGGCACCACAGGGGGAACTGAAGCTTTCTTT.

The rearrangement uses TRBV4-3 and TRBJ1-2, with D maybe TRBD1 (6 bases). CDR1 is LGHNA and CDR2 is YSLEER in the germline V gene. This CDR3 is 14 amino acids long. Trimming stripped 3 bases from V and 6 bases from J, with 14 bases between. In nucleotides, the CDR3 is TGCGCCAGCAGCCACCCTGACAGGTCCCATGGCTACACCTTC. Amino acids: CASSHPDRSHGYTF.

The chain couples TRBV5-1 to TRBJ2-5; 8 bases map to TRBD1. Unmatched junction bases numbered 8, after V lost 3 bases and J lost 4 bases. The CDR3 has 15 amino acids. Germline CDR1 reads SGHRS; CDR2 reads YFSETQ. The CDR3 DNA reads TGCGCCAGCAGCTCCAGGACAGGGTTTGTAGAGACCCAGTACTTC. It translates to CASSSRTGFVETQYF.

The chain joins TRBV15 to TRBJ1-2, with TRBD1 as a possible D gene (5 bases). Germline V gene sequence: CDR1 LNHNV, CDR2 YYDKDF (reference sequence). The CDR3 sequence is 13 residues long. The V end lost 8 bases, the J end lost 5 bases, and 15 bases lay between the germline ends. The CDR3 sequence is CATRDSGGYGYTF. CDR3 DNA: TGTGCCACCCGGGACTCCGGAGGGTATGGCTACACCTTC.

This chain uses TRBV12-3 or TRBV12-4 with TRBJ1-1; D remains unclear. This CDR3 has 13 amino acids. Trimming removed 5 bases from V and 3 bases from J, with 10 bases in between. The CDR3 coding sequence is TGTGCCAGCAGTGTAAACAGAGACACTGAAGCTTTCTTT. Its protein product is CASSVNRDTEAFF.

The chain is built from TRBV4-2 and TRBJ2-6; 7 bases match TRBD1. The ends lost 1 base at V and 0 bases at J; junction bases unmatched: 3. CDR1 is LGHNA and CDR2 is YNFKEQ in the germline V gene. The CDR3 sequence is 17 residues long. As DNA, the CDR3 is TGTGCCAGCAGCCAAGGGACAGGTACCTCTGGGGCCAACGTCCTGACTTTC. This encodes CASSQGTGTSGANVLTF.

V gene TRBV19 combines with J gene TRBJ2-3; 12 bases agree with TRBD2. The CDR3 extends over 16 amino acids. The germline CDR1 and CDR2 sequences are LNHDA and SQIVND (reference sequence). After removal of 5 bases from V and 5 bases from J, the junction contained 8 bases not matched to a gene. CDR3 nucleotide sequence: TGTGCCAGTAGTGAGAGACTAGCGGGGGCCGGAGATACGCAGTATTTT. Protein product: CASSERLAGAGDTQYF.

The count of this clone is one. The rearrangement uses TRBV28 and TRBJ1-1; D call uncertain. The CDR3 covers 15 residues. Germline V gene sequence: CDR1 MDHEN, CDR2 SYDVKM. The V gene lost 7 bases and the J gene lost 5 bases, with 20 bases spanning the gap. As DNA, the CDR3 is TGTGCCAGCACCCCCCTGGAAGCAGGCTTAACTGAAGCTTTCTTT. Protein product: CASTPLEAGLTEAFF. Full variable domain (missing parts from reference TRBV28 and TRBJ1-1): DVKVTQSSRYLVKRTGEKVFLECVQDMDHENMFWYRQDPGLGLRLIYFSYDVKMKEKGDIPEGYSVSREKKERFSLILESASTNQTSMYLCASTPLEAGLTEAFFGQGTRLTVV.

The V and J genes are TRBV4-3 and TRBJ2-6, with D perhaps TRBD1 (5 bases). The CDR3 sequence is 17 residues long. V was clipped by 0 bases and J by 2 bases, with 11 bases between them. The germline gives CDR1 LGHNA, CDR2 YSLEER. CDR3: CASSQDSQGTGANVLTF. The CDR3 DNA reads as TGCGCCAGCAGCCAAGACTCGCAGGGAACTGGGGCCAACGTCCTGACTTTC.

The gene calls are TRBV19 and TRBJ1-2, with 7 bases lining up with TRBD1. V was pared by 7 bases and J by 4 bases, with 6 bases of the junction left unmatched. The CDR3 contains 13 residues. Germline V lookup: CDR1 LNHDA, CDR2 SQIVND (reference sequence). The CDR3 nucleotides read TGTGCCAGTAACAGGGGATCGGTCTATGGCTACACCTTC. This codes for CASNRGSVYGYTF.

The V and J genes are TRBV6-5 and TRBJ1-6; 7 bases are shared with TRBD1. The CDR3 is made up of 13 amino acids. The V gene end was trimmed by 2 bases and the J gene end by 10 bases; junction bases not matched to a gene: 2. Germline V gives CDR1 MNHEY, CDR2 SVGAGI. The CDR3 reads CASSYGTASPLHF. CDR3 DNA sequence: TGTGCCAGCAGTTACGGGACAGCGTCACCCCTCCACTTT.

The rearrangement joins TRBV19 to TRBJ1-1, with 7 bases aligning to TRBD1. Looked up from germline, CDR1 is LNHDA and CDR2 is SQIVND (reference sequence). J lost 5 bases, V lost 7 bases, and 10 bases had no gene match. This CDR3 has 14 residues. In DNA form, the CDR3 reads TGTGCCAGTAAAGGGGACAGCTGGGGGACTGAAGCTTTCTTT. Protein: CASKGDSWGTEAFF.